Below, 16 T cell receptor beta chains from the same sample are listed, as sequenced in a study of shared clonotypes between healthy human individuals. TCRdb's copy holds only in-frame clones and misses some; the assay was immunoSEQ multiplex PCR. The table lists hundreds of thousands of clones, about 82% of them singletons. The sequenced sample consisted of PBMCs. The receptors were gathered from a woman between 40 and 50 years old in good health. Some clones in this sample may be carry-over from other donors' samples.

The rearrangement links TRBV14 to TRBJ2-1; D assignment may be TRBD1 or TRBD2 (5 bases each). Germline assignment: CDR1 SGHDN and CDR2 FVKESK. The CDR3 is 16 residues long. V was cut by 3 bases and J by 6 bases, with 18 bases left in between. CDR3 sequence (DNA): TGTGCCAGCAGCCAGTCTAGAGGGTGGGGCTCCAATGAGCAGTTCTTC. Protein product: CASSQSRGWGSNEQFF.

The chain carries TRBV30 and TRBJ1-5; 7 nucleotides agree with TRBD1. The CDR3 is 15 residues long. Looked up from germline, CDR1 is GTSNPN and CDR2 is SVGIG (reference sequence). With V trimmed by 1 base and J by 6 bases, 9 bases remained unmatched. The CDR3 nucleotides read TGTGCCTGGAGTGGGACAGGTAAGGGTGGTCAGCCCCAGCATTTT. This sequence encodes CAWSGTGKGGQPQHF.

This chain joins TRBV2 and TRBJ2-1; D assignment may be TRBD1 or TRBD2 (5 bases each). The CDR3 has 14 amino acids. Germline V gene sequence: CDR1 SNHLY, CDR2 FYNNEI. V lost 8 bases and J 6 bases, leaving 17 bases between the germline ends. The CDR3 DNA reads TGTGCCAGCCTACTCAGGGAGAGGAGCAATGAGCAGTTCTTC. Translating gives CASLLRERSNEQFF. Combining the CDR3 with reference TRBV2 and TRBJ2-1 gives the whole variable domain EPEVTQTPSHQVTQMGQEVILRCVPISNHLYFYWYRQILGQKVEFLVSFYNNEISEKSEIFDDQFSVERPDGSNFTLKIRSTKLEDSAMYFCASLLRERSNEQFFGPGTRLTVL.

The rearrangement joins TRBV6-1 to TRBJ2-1, with TRBD2 identical over 8 bases. This CDR3 spans 14 amino acids. V gave up 7 bases and J gave up 4 bases; unmatched junction bases: 6. The V gene's germline CDR1 is MNHNS and CDR2 SASEGT. The CDR3 loop reads CASKPRGGYNEQFF. The CDR3 DNA reads as TGTGCCAGCAAACCCCGGGGGGGGTACAATGAGCAGTTCTTC.

The chain has TRBV7-9 and TRBJ1-4; no reliable D call. The CDR3 is made up of 15 amino acids. The ends were cut back, 0 bases at V and 8 bases at J, with 13 bases in the middle. Germline V gives CDR1 SEHNR, CDR2 FQNEAQ (reference sequence). DNA of the CDR3: TGTGCCAGCAGCTTAGCGCGGATAGGAGGGGAAAAACTGTTTTTT. Its protein is CASSLARIGGEKLFF. The complete variable domain, with remaining parts taken from reference TRBV7-9 and TRBJ1-4, reads DTGVSQNPRHKITKRGQNVTFRCDPISEHNRLYWYRQTLGQGPEFLTYFQNEAQLEKSRLLSDRFSAERPKGSFSTLEIQRTEQGDSAMYLCASSLARIGGEKLFFGSGTQLSVL.

This clone was seen only once. V is TRBV5-5 and J is TRBJ2-2, with D perhaps matching TRBD1 or TRBD2 (5 bases each). CDR3 length equals 14 residues. Trimming removed 5 bases from V and 4 bases from J, with 12 bases in between. Germline V lookup: CDR1 SGHKS, CDR2 YYEKEE (reference sequence). CDR3 DNA: TGTGCCAGCAGGGGTCTGGGGACCACCGGGGAGCTGTTTTTT. Translated, it gives CASRGLGTTGELFF.

The sample holds a few counts of this clone. This chain uses TRBV2 with TRBJ2-7; D is unresolved. V was cut by 3 bases and J by 5 bases, with 11 bases left in between. The CDR3 sequence is 13 residues long. Germline assignment: CDR1 SNHLY and CDR2 FYNNEI. The CDR3 protein is CASSDRSANEQYF. The CDR3 nucleotides are TGTGCCAGCAGTGATCGCTCGGCGAACGAGCAGTACTTC.

V gene TRBV5-1 combines with J gene TRBJ2-1, with 9 positions matching TRBD1. CDR1 and CDR2 (germline): SGHRS, YFSETQ. The CDR3 has 15 amino acids. Trimming removed 4 bases from V and 2 bases from J; junction bases left unmatched: 4. The CDR3: CASSDTGGTYNEQFF. Here the CDR3 DNA reads TGCGCCAGCAGCGATACAGGGGGCACCTACAATGAGCAGTTCTTC.

V gene TRBV10-2 combines with J gene TRBJ1-1; possible D gene TRBD1, 6 bases. From germline, CDR1 is WSHSY and CDR2 SAAADI. CDR3 length equals 15 residues. V was pared by 8 bases and J by 5 bases, with 21 bases between. The CDR3 DNA sequence: TGCGCCAGCCAGAGGGGCAGGGGATTTGGTACTGAAGCTTTCTTT. Encoded protein: CASQRGRGFGTEAFF.

This clone turned up a few times. The CDR3 loop is CASSTSSADTQYF. The CDR3 DNA is TGTGCCAGCAGCACAAGTTCTGCAGATACGCAGTATTTT. This chain uses TRBV7-3 with TRBJ2-3; D not resolved. The CDR3 has 13 amino acids. The germline gives CDR1 SGHTA, CDR2 FQGTGA. Deletions cut 5 bases from V and 4 bases from J, with 10 bases between.

This chain joins TRBV5-5 and TRBJ2-7, with unresolved D. Trimming pared 4 bases from V and 4 bases from J, leaving 9 bases between. The CDR3 loop spans 12 amino acids. Germline CDR1 SGHKS, CDR2 YYEKEE (reference sequence). As DNA, the CDR3 is TGTGCCAGCAGCCAGGCCCAGTACGAGCAGTACTTC. As protein: CASSQAQYEQYF.

This clone was seen only once. The V and J genes are TRBV30 and TRBJ1-2; D ambiguous. Trimming removed 0 bases from V and 1 base from J, with 6 bases in between. This CDR3 spans 13 amino acids. Germline assignment: CDR1 GTSNPN and CDR2 SVGIG (reference sequence). In DNA form, the CDR3 reads TGTGCCTGGAGTGTAACAGTTAACTATGGCTACACCTTC. As protein: CAWSVTVNYGYTF.

The chain has TRBV5-8 and TRBJ2-7, with TRBD1 identical over 10 bases. The germline V gene has CDR1 SGHTS and CDR2 YDEGEE. The CDR3 is 14 amino acids. V lost 3 bases, J lost 5 bases, and 5 bases stayed unmatched. This CDR3 is CASSSGQGMDEQYF. The CDR3 nucleotides are TGTGCCAGCAGCTCGGGACAGGGGATGGACGAGCAGTACTTC.

CDR3 sequence (DNA): TGTGCCAGCAGTGAAACAGGGGGCGTTGGGCAGCCCCAGCATTTT. Translation gives CASSETGGVGQPQHF. The chain carries TRBV2 and TRBJ1-5; TRBD1 aligns across 9 bases. Looked up from germline, CDR1 is SNHLY and CDR2 is FYNNEI. The junction had 6 bases not matched to a gene; V was cut back by 2 bases and J by 7 bases. The CDR3 length is 15 residues.

The J gene is TRBJ1-1, the V gene TRBV29-1; D not certain. This CDR3 comprises 10 residues. Trimming left V 3 bases short and J 3 bases short, with 2 bases between. Germline CDR1 and CDR2: SQVTM and ANQGSEA. The CDR3 coding sequence is TGCAGCGTTGACCACACTGAAGCTTTCTTT. Protein sequence: CSVDHTEAFF.

This clone came up once. The gene calls are TRBV11-3 and TRBJ2-7, with a possible D match to TRBD1 (9 bases). Germline V gene sequence: CDR1 SGHNT, CDR2 YENEEA. Trimming removed 5 bases from V and 5 bases from J, with 22 bases in between. This CDR3 is 16 amino acids long. CDR3 nucleotides: TGTGCCAGCAGCCCTCGGGGGGGACAGGGCCCCGACGAGCAGTACTTC. This translates into CASSPRGGQGPDEQYF.